This T cell receptor (beta chain) was found in a study of vaccination and CD4 T cells after COVID-19 (dated by TCRdb to 2021 to 2024). With respect to the entire study: Every convalescent patient had a positive nasal swab PCR test for SARS-CoV-2, with mild disease in eight to ten patients and severe disease in one. Overlapping spike peptide pools from SARS-CoV-2 and from the common cold coronaviruses HCoV-NL63, HCoV-OC43 and HCoV-229E were used as culture stimuli. In control cultures, a CEFX viral epitope pool was used as positive control, an HIV-1 Nef peptide pool was used as negative control, or no peptide was added. The time from the second vaccine dose to post-vaccine blood sampling had a median of roughly 77 days and ranged from about 13 to 250 days. Two doses of either the Pfizer-BioNTech BNT162b2 vaccine (n=8) or the Moderna mRNA-1273 vaccine (n=2) were administered to participants. In the convalescent cohort there were six males and four females, among whom were two Hispanic individuals, seven Caucasians, two Asians and one multiracial person. The spike-specific CD4+ TCR repertoire was compared before and after mRNA vaccination in about nine COVID-19 convalescent patients and a handful of infection-naive healthy vaccine recipients. Post-COVID blood samples from convalescent patients were collected a median of around 100 days after diagnosis, with a range of 35 to 161 days.

Results and caveats for the whole study, not just this receptor: Relatively few convalescent patients were included in the study, and early timepoints after natural infection were not analyzed. The median count of SARS-CoV-2-reactive clonotypes went up from 20 to 25 after infection to 38 after vaccination, although the change was not significant. In convalescent patients, nearly all vaccine-specific clones (304 of 307) were found to be mono-reactive for SARS-CoV-2 spike rather than cross-reactive with common cold coronaviruses. Among the post-vaccine SARS-CoV-2-reactive clones in convalescent patients, a median about 89% showed up only after vaccination, which suggests vaccine-specific priming.

Receptors were amplified or captured by PCR. At the Johns Hopkins FTIC core, DNA from the cultured CD4+ T cells underwent TCR sequencing with the Oncomine TCR Beta short-read assay. The QIAamp micro DNA kit was used to extract genomic DNA from the cultured CD4+ T cells. Oncomine TCR Beta libraries made from cultured CD4+ T cells were pooled using unique dual indexes and sequenced on an Illumina iSeq 100. In the authors' own workflow: Non-productive sequences were removed, and CDR3s not starting with C, not ending with F or W, or shorter than 7 amino acids were discarded. Antigen-specific clonotypes were identified using the MANAFEST web application through comparison of peptide-stimulated wells with reference and other culture wells. For a clone to be called positive, the clone needed an FDR below 0.05, an odds ratio above 5, and a productive frequency above 0.1% in at least two of three replicate wells. A clonotype counted as cross-reactive if it showed significant expansion both in the SARS-CoV-2 spike wells and in at least one common cold coronavirus spike condition. Using R version 3.6.1, CDR3 homology was evaluated through Levenshtein distances (stringdist) along with unrooted phylogenetic trees (ape). TCRdb reprocessing: public reads trimmed at Q25 with fastp, clones called with MiXCR, in-frame beta chains kept. Every CDR3 protein is listed once, alongside the most common genes and DNA of its rows. These V and J calls rely on TCRdb rather than the paper's analysis. The sample includes about 10,000 distinct CDR3 sequences, with 30% observed a single time. Roughly a tenth of the sample lies in the top ten.

V is pruned by 4 bases and J by 6 bases, leaving 5 bases of the junction without a gene match. The CDR3 covers 14 residues, taking in both the cysteine and the phenylalanine. The CDR3 DNA has 42 bases and is translated from base 1. Per the germline V gene, MNHEY is the CDR1 and SVGAGI is the CDR2. A word on this clonotype: Its cognate antigen has yet to be identified. Base quality data are lacking; no much larger clone is found one base away.

The sample's treatment or condition label, in plain terms: roughly 11-day PBMC culture with coronavirus spike peptide pools or control peptides (ViraFEST assay). The ViraFEST assay, used in the study, expanded antigen-specific T cells with peptide pools and then identified the expanded clonotypes through TCR sequencing. The convalescent patients' positive SARS-CoV-2 PCR tests fell between March and December 2020, which was before the Alpha, Beta and Delta variants emerged in the United States. About 1.8 million PBMCs per well were cultured in IMDM with 5% human AB serum and approximately 9.1 IU/ml IL-2, plus 10 ug/ml peptide pools. On days 3 and 7, half of the culture medium was replaced with fresh IL-2-containing medium. After approximately eleven days of culture, CD4+ T cells were isolated by negative selection with the EasySep CD4+ T cell isolation kit. Ficoll-Paque Plus gradient centrifugation was used to isolate PBMCs from whole blood, and the isolated PBMCs were then either used fresh or cryopreserved at -140C. Triplicate wells were generally used for each culture condition.

The receptor was isolated from a human donor who had recovered from COVID-19. The chain couples TRBV6-5 to TRBJ2-2; TRBD1 matches 7 bases in the middle. The sample consisted of CD4+ T cells from blood, cultured in vitro, taken after SARS-CoV-2 vaccination. The DNA sequence reads TGTGCCAGCAGTTTACAGGGGCCCCCCGGGGAGCTGTTTTTT. Translated, it reads CASSLQGPPGELFF.